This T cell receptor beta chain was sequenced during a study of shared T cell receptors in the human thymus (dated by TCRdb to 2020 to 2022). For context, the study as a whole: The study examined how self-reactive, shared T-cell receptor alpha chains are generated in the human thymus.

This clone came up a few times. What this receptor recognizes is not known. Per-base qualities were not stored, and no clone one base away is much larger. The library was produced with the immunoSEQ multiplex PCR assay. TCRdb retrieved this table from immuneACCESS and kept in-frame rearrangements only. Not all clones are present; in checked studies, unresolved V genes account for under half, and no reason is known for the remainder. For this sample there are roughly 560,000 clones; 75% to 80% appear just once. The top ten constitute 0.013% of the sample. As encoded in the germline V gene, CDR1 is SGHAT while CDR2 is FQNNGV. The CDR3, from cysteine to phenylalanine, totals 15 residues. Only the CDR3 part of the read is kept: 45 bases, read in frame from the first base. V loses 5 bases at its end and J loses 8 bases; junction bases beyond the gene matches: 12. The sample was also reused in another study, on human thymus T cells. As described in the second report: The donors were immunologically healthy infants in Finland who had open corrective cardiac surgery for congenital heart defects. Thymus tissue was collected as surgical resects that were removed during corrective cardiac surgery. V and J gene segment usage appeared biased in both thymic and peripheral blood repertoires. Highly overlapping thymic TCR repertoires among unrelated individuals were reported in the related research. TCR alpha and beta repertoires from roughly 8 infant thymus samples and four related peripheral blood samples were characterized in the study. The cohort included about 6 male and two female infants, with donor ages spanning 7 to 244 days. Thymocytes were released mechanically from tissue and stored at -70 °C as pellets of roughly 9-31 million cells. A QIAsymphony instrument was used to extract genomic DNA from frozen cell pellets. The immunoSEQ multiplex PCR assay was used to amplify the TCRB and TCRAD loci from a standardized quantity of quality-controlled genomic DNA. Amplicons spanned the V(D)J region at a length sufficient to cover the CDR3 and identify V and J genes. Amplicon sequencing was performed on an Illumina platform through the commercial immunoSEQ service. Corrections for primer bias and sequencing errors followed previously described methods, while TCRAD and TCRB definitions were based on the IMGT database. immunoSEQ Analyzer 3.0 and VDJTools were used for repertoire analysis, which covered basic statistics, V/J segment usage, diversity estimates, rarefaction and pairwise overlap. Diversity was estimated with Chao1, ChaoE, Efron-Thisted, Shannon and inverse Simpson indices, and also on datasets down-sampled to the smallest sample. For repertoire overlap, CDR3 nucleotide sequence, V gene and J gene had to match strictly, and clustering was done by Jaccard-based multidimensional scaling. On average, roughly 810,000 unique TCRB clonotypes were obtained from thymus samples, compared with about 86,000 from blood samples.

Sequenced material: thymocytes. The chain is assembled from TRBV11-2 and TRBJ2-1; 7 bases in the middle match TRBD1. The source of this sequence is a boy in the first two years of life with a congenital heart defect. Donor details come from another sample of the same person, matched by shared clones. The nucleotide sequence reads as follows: TGTGCCAGCAGCCAATCGGGACAGCACGTCGATGAGCAGTTCTTC. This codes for CASSQSGQHVDEQFF.